Listed below are T cell receptor beta chains from one sample, sequenced in a study of cytomegalovirus exposure and HLA in healthy donors. Using immunoSEQ multiplex PCR, the repertoire was profiled, and TCRdb retains in-frame clones only, with some absent. The repertoire includes 100,000 to 150,000 clones, about 11% of them detected once, and roughly 4.6% sits in the top ten. The sample taken for sequencing was PBMCs. These receptor sequences come from a woman between 18 and 30 years old in good health and CMV-seropositive. Each CDR3 is given with its conserved first and last residue. Fields, in order: J gene, V gene, CDR3 protein.

j_call: TRBJ2-5; v_call: TRBV11-3; cdr3_aa: CASSAGQQETQYF
j_call: TRBJ2-1; v_call: TRBV7-3; cdr3_aa: CASSSGLAGDNEQFF
j_call: TRBJ1-5; v_call: TRBV10-3; cdr3_aa: CAIRRDYNQPQHF
j_call: TRBJ1-5; v_call: TRBV6-5; cdr3_aa: CASRPSVYSNQPQHF
j_call: TRBJ2-2; v_call: TRBV5-4; cdr3_aa: CASSLSGMTGELFF
j_call: TRBJ2-1; v_call: TRBV6-5; cdr3_aa: CASGSTSGTADEQFF
j_call: TRBJ1-4; v_call: TRBV10-2; cdr3_aa: CASSHAYDLGEKLFF
j_call: TRBJ1-4; v_call: TRBV9; cdr3_aa: CASSHTGATNEKLFF
j_call: TRBJ2-7; v_call: TRBV11-2; cdr3_aa: CASSFPPGQGYEQYF
j_call: TRBJ2-7; v_call: TRBV29-1; cdr3_aa: CSVEDSSPPGFYEQYF
j_call: TRBJ2-7; v_call: TRBV2; cdr3_aa: CASSTWTEHYEQYF
j_call: TRBJ1-5; v_call: TRBV23-1; cdr3_aa: CASSHGQGPLYSNQPQHF
j_call: TRBJ2-5; v_call: TRBV6-1; cdr3_aa: CATGGPSATQYF
j_call: TRBJ1-1; v_call: TRBV27; cdr3_aa: CASSFGTGFEAFF
j_call: TRBJ1-3; v_call: TRBV9; cdr3_aa: CASSVRDSLGNTIYF
j_call: TRBJ2-1; v_call: TRBV4-1; cdr3_aa: CASSQGPGGPGGEQFF
j_call: TRBJ2-2; v_call: TRBV14; cdr3_aa: CASSQVAGKGTGELFF
j_call: TRBJ2-2; v_call: TRBV23-1; cdr3_aa: CASSQTVVDRGLRGTGELFF
j_call: TRBJ1-4; v_call: TRBV28; cdr3_aa: CASSPTGGKLFF
j_call: TRBJ2-7; v_call: TRBV5-4; cdr3_aa: CASGTKAGAIDEQYF
j_call: TRBJ2-1; v_call: TRBV5-4; cdr3_aa: CAIPGPRVNEQFF
j_call: TRBJ2-7; v_call: TRBV30; cdr3_aa: CAWSVGIVAYEQYF
j_call: TRBJ1-2; v_call: TRBV6-6; cdr3_aa: CASRLGQTDGYTF
j_call: TRBJ1-3; v_call: TRBV27; cdr3_aa: CASSSPGNTIYF
j_call: TRBJ2-7; v_call: TRBV14; cdr3_aa: CASSPGGKQYF
j_call: TRBJ1-3; v_call: TRBV4-1; cdr3_aa: CASSQGQVAGNTIYF
j_call: TRBJ1-4; v_call: TRBV30; cdr3_aa: CAWSGVANEKLFF
j_call: TRBJ1-2; v_call: TRBV28; cdr3_aa: CASSASGTGGHGYTF
j_call: TRBJ2-1; v_call: TRBV2; cdr3_aa: CASSELGTSWFF
j_call: TRBJ1-5; v_call: TRBV5-6; cdr3_aa: CASSLWLSNQPQHF
j_call: TRBJ1-1; v_call: TRBV7-3; cdr3_aa: CASSLTAAGNTEAFF
j_call: TRBJ1-5; v_call: TRBV1; cdr3_aa: CTSSRTGSNQPQHF
j_call: TRBJ2-1; v_call: TRBV6-6; cdr3_aa: CASSYGTRIDEQFF
j_call: TRBJ1-5; v_call: TRBV6-5; cdr3_aa: CASKRAGRDQPQHF
j_call: TRBJ1-2; v_call: TRBV12-5; cdr3_aa: CASGLVPLGSNYGYTF
j_call: TRBJ2-1; v_call: TRBV11-2; cdr3_aa: CASSPTSSGSNRQFF
j_call: TRBJ1-2; v_call: TRBV7-9; cdr3_aa: CASSFQDYGYTF
j_call: TRBJ2-1; v_call: TRBV5-4; cdr3_aa: CASSLPTYNEQFF
j_call: TRBJ1-2; v_call: TRBV4-1; cdr3_aa: CASSHTGYDGYTF
j_call: TRBJ2-5; v_call: TRBV19; cdr3_aa: CASTGGETQYF
j_call: TRBJ1-4; v_call: TRBV4-1; cdr3_aa: CASSRWSQGQANEKLFF
j_call: TRBJ2-2; v_call: TRBV30; cdr3_aa: CACAFGVGELFF
j_call: TRBJ1-4; v_call: TRBV4-1; cdr3_aa: CASSPGQRFPTNEKLFF
j_call: TRBJ2-7; v_call: TRBV30; cdr3_aa: CAWSVKGSGNSYEQYF
j_call: TRBJ2-7; v_call: TRBV7-9; cdr3_aa: CASGLAGARENEQYF
j_call: TRBJ2-7; v_call: TRBV7-6; cdr3_aa: CASSPTGINEQYF
j_call: TRBJ2-7; v_call: TRBV4-1; cdr3_aa: CASSQLTLASHEQYF
j_call: TRBJ1-2; v_call: TRBV29-1; cdr3_aa: CSVGQMTGTDYTF
j_call: TRBJ1-6; v_call: TRBV27; cdr3_aa: CASNLAPGTGISPLHF
j_call: TRBJ1-2; v_call: TRBV7-6; cdr3_aa: CASSWGGETDGYTF
j_call: TRBJ2-3; v_call: TRBV18; cdr3_aa: CASSPTQGASKTDTQYF
j_call: TRBJ1-5; v_call: TRBV11-3; cdr3_aa: CASSLDGGRRNQPQHF
j_call: TRBJ1-1; v_call: TRBV18; cdr3_aa: CASSPLQGAMNTEAFF
j_call: TRBJ2-1; v_call: TRBV6-4; cdr3_aa: CASSDSGQISEQFF
j_call: TRBJ1-6; v_call: TRBV19; cdr3_aa: CASSSLHGASPLHF
j_call: TRBJ2-1; v_call: TRBV9; cdr3_aa: CASSVSYRGQEQFF
j_call: TRBJ1-4; v_call: TRBV5-4; cdr3_aa: CASSLAGGTNEKLFF
j_call: TRBJ2-7; v_call: TRBV2; cdr3_aa: CASSDFTPSPYEQYF
j_call: TRBJ2-7; v_call: TRBV7-9; cdr3_aa: CASSLGLIYEQYF
j_call: TRBJ2-5; v_call: TRBV10-2; cdr3_aa: CATRGGALPGTQYF